Included here is one TCR beta chain sequence, with context. Assay used: immunoSEQ multiplex PCR; TCRdb lists only in-frame clones, some missing. The sample has around 83,000 clones; 93% are singletons. The data belong to a study of control samples from healthy donors and cancer patients. The CDR3 loop spans 12 amino acids. Trimming stripped 4 bases from V and 8 bases from J, with 12 bases between. Germline V gene data show CDR1 as SGDLS and CDR2 as YYNGEE. The genes are TRBV9 and TRBJ1-2; D gene unclear. Sample: PBMCs. The TCR sequence derives from a woman aged 40 to 50 with lung cancer. The CDR3 DNA is TGTGCCAGCAGCCCCTCGTATGGGGGCTACACCTTC. Protein: CASSPSYGGYTF. The variable domain in full, completed from reference TRBV9 and TRBJ1-2, reads DSGVTQTPKHLITATGQRVTLRCSPRSGDLSVYWYQQSLDQGLQFLIQYYNGEERAKGNILERFSAQQFPDLHSELNLSSLELGDSALYFCASSPSYGGYTFGSGTRLTVV.